The entry below gives a single T cell receptor beta chain sequence along with its context. Its antigen is not known. The sample is drawn from a study of cytomegalovirus exposure and HLA in healthy donors. About the study: The Caucasian-associated ancestry cluster contained about 80% of the approximately 400 genotyped donors. Study observations and caveats: Later analysis showed most CMV-associated TCR beta chains appearing HLA-restricted. The majority of TCR sequences were rare, yet some public TCRs appeared in many donors.

The germline CDR1 and CDR2 sequences are MGHRA and YSYEKL. The length of the CDR3 is 16 residues. V was clipped by 1 base and J by 1 base; unmatched bases: 3. In the PCR, 60 Vbeta and 13 Jbeta primers were used. Produced via immunoSEQ multiplex PCR; TCRdb's table is partial and in-frame only. The repertoire includes about 170,000 clones, around 80% of them detected once, and approximately 0.8% sits in the top ten. The chain links TRBV4-1 to TRBJ2-7; 11 nucleotides line up with TRBD1. Material for sequencing was PBMCs. The sequence came from a woman aged 18-29 years in good health and CMV-seronegative. The CDR3 bases are TGCGCCAGCAGCCAAGGGGGACAGGGGGTATCCTACGAGCAGTACTTC. It codes for CASSQGGQGVSYEQYF.